This TCR beta chain was found in a study of T-cell memory formation after mild COVID-19. This clonotype showed up just a few times. Each CDR3 protein is one row after TCRdb ran MiXCR on the 5' RACE reads. The table includes 400,000 or so distinct CDR3 sequences, 20% detected once. In germline, CDR1 is SGHRS, CDR2 YFSETQ. This CDR3 has 17 residues. Trimming removed 2 bases from V and 4 bases from J; junction bases left unmatched: 8. This sequence was found in an adult woman who had mild COVID-19 (a few samples of this study predate the infection). Cell type and time point are not known. Sequencing was carried out using PBMCs or a T cell subset sorted from them (not recorded which). This rearrangement joins TRBV5-1 to TRBJ2-1; 11 nucleotides match TRBD2. The chain's CDR3 is CASSLYGTSGLYNEQFF. The CDR3 bases are TGCGCCAGCAGCTTATACGGGACTAGCGGACTGTACAATGAGCAGTTCTTC.